This T cell receptor (beta chain) was sequenced in a study of shared clonotypes between healthy human individuals. The CDR3 sequence is 14 residues long. Germline V gene lookup returns CDR1 MNHEY and CDR2 SVGAGI. Deletions cut 5 bases from V and 4 bases from J, with 11 bases between. Naive CD8 isolation took CD45RO-negative cells positively selected for CCR7 and excluded terminally differentiated effector memory CD45RA+ cells. Donors were healthy HIV-negative adults without recently reported acute infections or vaccinations. Sequencing was performed with immunoSEQ multiplex PCR; in TCRdb, only in-frame clones are kept and a portion is missing. The table has about 820,000 clones, about 92% seen once.

The chain has TRBV6-5 and TRBJ1-4, with a tentative D call TRBD1 (5 bases). The sequence was collected from a man younger than 40 in good health. Sequencing used naive CD8+ T cells sorted from blood. CDR3 sequence: CASSLGPFNEKLFF. CDR3 coding DNA: TGTGCCAGCAGTCTGGGGCCTTTTAATGAAAAACTGTTTTTT.